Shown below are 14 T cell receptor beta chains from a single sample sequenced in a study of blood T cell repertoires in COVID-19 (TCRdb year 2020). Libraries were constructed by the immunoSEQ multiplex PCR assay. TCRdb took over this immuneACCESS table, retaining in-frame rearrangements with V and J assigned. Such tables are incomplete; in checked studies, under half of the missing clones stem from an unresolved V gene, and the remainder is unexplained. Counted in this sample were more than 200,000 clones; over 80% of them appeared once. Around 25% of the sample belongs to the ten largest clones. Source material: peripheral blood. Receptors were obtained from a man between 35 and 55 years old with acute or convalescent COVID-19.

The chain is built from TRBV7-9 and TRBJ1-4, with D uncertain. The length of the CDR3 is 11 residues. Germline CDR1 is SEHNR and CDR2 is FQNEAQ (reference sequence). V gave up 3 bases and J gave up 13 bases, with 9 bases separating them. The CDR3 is CASSFSRVLFF. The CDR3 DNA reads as TGTGCCAGCAGCTTCTCGCGGGTACTGTTTTTT.

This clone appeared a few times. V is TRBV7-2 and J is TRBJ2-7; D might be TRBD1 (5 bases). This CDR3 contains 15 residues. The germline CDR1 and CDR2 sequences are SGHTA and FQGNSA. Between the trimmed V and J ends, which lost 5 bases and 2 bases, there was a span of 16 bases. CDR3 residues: CASSLRMGPTYEQYF. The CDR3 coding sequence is TGTGCCAGCAGCCTCCGGATGGGGCCCACCTACGAGCAGTACTTC.

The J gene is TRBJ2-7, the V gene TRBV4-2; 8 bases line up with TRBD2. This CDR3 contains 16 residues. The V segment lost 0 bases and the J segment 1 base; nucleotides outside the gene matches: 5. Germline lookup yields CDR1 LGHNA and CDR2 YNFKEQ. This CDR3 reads CASSQDYGGESYEQYF. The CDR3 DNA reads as TGTGCCAGCAGCCAAGATTACGGGGGGGAGTCCTACGAGCAGTACTTC.

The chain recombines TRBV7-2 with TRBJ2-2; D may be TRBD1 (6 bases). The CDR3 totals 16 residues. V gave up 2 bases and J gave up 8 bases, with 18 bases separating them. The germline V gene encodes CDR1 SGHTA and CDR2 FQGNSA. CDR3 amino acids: CASSLLGHGLTGELFF. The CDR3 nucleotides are TGTGCCAGCAGCTTACTGGGACACGGGCTGACTGGGGAGCTGTTTTTT.

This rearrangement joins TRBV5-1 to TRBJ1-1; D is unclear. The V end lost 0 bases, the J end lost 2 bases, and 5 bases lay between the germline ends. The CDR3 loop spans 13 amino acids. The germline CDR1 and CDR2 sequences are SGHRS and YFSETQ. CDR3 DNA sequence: TGCGCCAGCAGCTTGGCCAAAAACACTGAAGCTTTCTTT. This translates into CASSLAKNTEAFF. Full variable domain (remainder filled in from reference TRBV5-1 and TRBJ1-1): KAGVTQTPRYLIKTRGQQVTLSCSPISGHRSVSWYQQTPGQGLQFLFEYFSETQRNKGNFPGRFSGRQFSNSRSEMNVSTLELGDSALYLCASSLAKNTEAFFGQGTRLTVV.

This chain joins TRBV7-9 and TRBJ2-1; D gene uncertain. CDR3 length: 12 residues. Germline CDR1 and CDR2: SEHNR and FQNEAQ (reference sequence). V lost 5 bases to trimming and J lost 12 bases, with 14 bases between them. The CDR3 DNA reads TGTGCCAGCAGCCCCGAGGTAGCTGGGCAGTTCTTC. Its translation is CASSPEVAGQFF.

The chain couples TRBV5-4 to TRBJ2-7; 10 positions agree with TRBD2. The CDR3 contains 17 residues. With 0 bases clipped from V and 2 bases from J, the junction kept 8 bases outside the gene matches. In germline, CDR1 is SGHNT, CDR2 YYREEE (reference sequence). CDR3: CASSLGSSGSVPYEQYF. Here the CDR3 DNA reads TGTGCCAGCAGCTTGGGGTCTAGCGGGAGTGTACCCTACGAGCAGTACTTC. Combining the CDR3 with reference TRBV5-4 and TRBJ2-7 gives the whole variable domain ETGVTQSPTHLIKTRGQQVTLRCSSQSGHNTVSWYQQALGQGPQFIFQYYREEENGRGNFPPRFSGLQFPNYSSELNVNALELDDSALYLCASSLGSSGSVPYEQYFGPGTRLTVT.

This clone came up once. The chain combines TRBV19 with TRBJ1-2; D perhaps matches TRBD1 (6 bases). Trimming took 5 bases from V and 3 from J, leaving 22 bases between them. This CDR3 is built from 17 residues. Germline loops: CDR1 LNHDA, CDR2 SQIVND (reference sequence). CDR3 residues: CASSVGQFQLSDYGYTF. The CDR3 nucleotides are TGTGCCAGTAGTGTTGGACAGTTTCAACTGAGTGACTATGGCTACACCTTC.

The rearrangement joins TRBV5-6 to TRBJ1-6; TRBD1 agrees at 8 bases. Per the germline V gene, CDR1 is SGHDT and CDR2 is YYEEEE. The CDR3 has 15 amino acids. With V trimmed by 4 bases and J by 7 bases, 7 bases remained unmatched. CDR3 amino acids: CASSVGDRKNSPLHF. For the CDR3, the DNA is TGTGCCAGCAGCGTGGGGGACAGGAAAAATTCACCCCTCCACTTT. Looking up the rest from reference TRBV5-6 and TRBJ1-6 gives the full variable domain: DAGVTQSPTHLIKTRGQQVTLRCSPKSGHDTVSWYQQALGQGPQFIFQYYEEEERQRGNFPDRFSGHQFPNYSSELNVNALLLGDSALYLCASSVGDRKNSPLHFGNGTRLTVT.

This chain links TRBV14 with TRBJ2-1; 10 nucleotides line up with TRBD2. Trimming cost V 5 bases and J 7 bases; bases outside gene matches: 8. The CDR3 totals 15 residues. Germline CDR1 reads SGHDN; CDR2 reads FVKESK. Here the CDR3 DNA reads TGTGCCAGCAGCTCTCTAGCGGGAGCAGATAATGAGCAGTTCTTC. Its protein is CASSSLAGADNEQFF. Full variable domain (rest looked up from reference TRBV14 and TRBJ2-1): EAGVTQFPSHSVIEKGQTVTLRCDPISGHDNLYWYRRVMGKEIKFLLHFVKESKQDESGMPNNRFLAERTGGTYSTLKVQPAELEDSGVYFCASSSLAGADNEQFFGPGTRLTVL.

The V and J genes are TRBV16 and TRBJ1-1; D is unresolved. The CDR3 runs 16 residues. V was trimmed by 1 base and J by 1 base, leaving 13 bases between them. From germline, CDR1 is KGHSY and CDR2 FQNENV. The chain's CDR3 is CASSQFNRVTNTEAFF. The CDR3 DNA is TGTGCCAGCAGCCAATTCAATCGCGTCACGAACACTGAAGCTTTCTTT.

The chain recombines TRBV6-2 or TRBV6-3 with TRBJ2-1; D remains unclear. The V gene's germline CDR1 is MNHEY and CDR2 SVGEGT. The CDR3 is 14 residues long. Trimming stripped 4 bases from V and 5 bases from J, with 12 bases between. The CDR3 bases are TGTGCCAGCAGTTCTCCGGGTCTCCACAATGAGCAGTTCTTC. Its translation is CASSSPGLHNEQFF.

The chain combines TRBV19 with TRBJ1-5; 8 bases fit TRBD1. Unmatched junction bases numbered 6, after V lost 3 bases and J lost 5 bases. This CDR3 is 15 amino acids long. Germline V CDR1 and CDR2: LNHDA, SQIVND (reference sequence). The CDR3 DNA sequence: TGTGCCAGTAGTATCCAGGGGGCGAGTTATCAGCCCCAGCATTTT. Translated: CASSIQGASYQPQHF. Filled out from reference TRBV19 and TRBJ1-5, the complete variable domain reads DGGITQSPKYLFRKEGQNVTLSCEQNLNHDAMYWYRQDPGQGLRLIYYSQIVNDFQKGDIAEGYSVSREKKESFPLTVTSAQKNPTAFYLCASSIQGASYQPQHFGDGTRLSIL.

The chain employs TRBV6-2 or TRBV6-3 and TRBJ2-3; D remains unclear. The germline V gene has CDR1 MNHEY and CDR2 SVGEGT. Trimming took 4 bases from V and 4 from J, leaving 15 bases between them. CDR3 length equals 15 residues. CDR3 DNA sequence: TGTGCCAGCAGTTCCCCAACCCGCGGCGCAGATACGCAGTATTTT. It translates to CASSSPTRGADTQYF.